This T cell receptor beta chain is from a study of cytomegalovirus exposure and HLA in healthy donors. 60 Vbeta and 13 Jbeta primers were used in PCR. Generated by immunoSEQ multiplex PCR, the TCRdb table keeps only in-frame clones and is missing some. Of about 120,000 clones in the sample, roughly 80% were seen once. The germline V gene encodes CDR1 GTSNPN and CDR2 SVGIG (reference sequence). The germline V and J ends were trimmed by 1 base and 3 bases, with 13 bases remaining between them. The CDR3 totals 14 residues. Overall study results and limits: One variant, a missense change in DCLRE1C, was linked in a later analysis to TCR beta V- and J-gene trimming.

As regards this clone: Its antigen is unknown.

The sample comprised PBMCs. This TCR was recovered from a man aged 50 to 59 in good health and CMV-seronegative. The J gene is TRBJ2-7, the V gene TRBV30; tentatively, D is TRBD1 (5 bases). CDR3 sequence reads: CAWSEQVGLYEQYF. The DNA of the CDR3 is TGTGCCTGGAGTGAACAGGTGGGCCTCTACGAGCAGTACTTC.